These T cell receptor beta chains were read from a single sample in a study of cytomegalovirus exposure and HLA in healthy donors. TCRdb's copy holds only in-frame clones and misses some; the assay was immunoSEQ multiplex PCR. Of about 160,000 clones detected, over 65% appear once; the ten largest clones hold 6% to 7.5%. Sequencing was performed on PBMCs. These receptors all stem from a man aged 40-49 years in good health and CMV-seropositive. The CDR3 runs from the conserved cysteine through the conserved F or W. The D gene is left open where the match is weak. The size field is filled for only some rows; it gives once, few, many or a size class.

v_gene	abundance	d_gene	len	j_gene	CDR3aa	CDR3nt
TRBV11-2	once	.	15	TRBJ1-3	CASSLDSASGNTIYF	TGTGCCAGCAGCTTAGACAGTGCCTCTGGAAACACCATATATTTT
TRBV7-2	once	.	15	TRBJ2-7	CASSFYAGTTYEQYF	TGTGCCAGCAGCTTCTATGCGGGAACAACCTACGAGCAGTACTTC
TRBV7-3	.	TRBD1	15	TRBJ1-1	CASSAFSGGKAEAFF	TGTGCCAGCAGCGCCTTTTCAGGGGGTAAGGCTGAAGCTTTCTTT
TRBV5-1	.	TRBD1	15	TRBJ1-6	CASSSQGGKARILHF	TGCGCCAGCAGCTCACAGGGGGGGAAGGCTCGGATCCTCCACTTT
TRBV6-5	.	TRBD1	15	TRBJ1-2	CASSSWTGGGYGYTF	TGTGCCAGCAGCTCCTGGACAGGGGGAGGCTATGGCTACACCTTC
TRBV18	.	.	15	TRBJ1-2	CASSPGATANYGYTF	TGTGCCAGCTCACCAGGGGCAACAGCTAACTATGGCTACACCTTC
TRBV19	.	TRBD1	16	TRBJ2-7	CASSMAPGQGAYEQYF	TGTGCCAGTAGTATGGCCCCGGGACAGGGTGCCTACGAGCAGTACTTC
TRBV15	.	TRBD1	13	TRBJ1-2	CATSPTGNYGYTF	TGTGCCACCAGCCCGACAGGGAACTATGGCTACACCTTC
TRBV11-2	few	.	11	TRBJ1-2	CGTAANYGYTF	TGTGGGACAGCAGCTAACTATGGCTACACCTTC
TRBV6-5	.	.	15	TRBJ1-1	CAGSYSSGGNTEAFF	TGTGCCGGCAGTTACTCCAGCGGAGGGAACACTGAAGCTTTCTTT
TRBV9	.	.	15	TRBJ2-2	CASSVEAGPTGELFF	TGTGCCAGCAGCGTAGAGGCAGGTCCTACCGGGGAGCTGTTTTTT
TRBV4-2	.	.	13	TRBJ1-1	CASSQDGLWEAFF	TGTGCCAGCAGCCAAGATGGGCTGTGGGAAGCTTTCTTT
TRBV2	.	.	15	TRBJ1-3	CASSEGLRSGNTIYF	TGTGCCAGCAGTGAAGGTCTGCGCTCTGGAAACACCATATATTTT
TRBV5-1	.	TRBD2	16	TRBJ2-7	CASSLGPAGSTYEQYF	TGCGCCAGCAGCTTGGGTCCAGCGGGGTCTACCTACGAGCAGTACTTC
TRBV5-1	few	TRBD1	15	TRBJ1-2	CASSTGTGKNYGYTF	TGCGCCAGCAGCACGGGGACAGGGAAAAACTATGGCTACACCTTC
TRBV6-6	.	.	15	TRBJ2-2	CASLRQGSEPGELFF	TGTGCCAGCCTCCGTCAGGGGTCGGAGCCCGGGGAGCTGTTTTTT
TRBV18	few	TRBD2	17	TRBJ2-1	CASSPTSGGYSYNEQFF	TGTGCCAGCTCACCTACTAGCGGGGGTTACTCCTACAATGAGCAGTTCTTC
TRBV9	.	.	12	TRBJ1-1	CASSPLNTEAFF	TGTGCCAGCAGCCCCTTGAACACTGAAGCTTTCTTT
TRBV21-1	.	.	15	TRBJ2-3	CASSKCGRGTDTQYF	TGTGCCAGCAGCAAATGCGGGCGGGGGACAGATACGCAGTATTTT
TRBV7-2	.	TRBD2	14	TRBJ2-3	CASSPTRGADTQYF	TGTGCCAGCAGCCCTACCCGGGGGGCAGATACGCAGTATTTT
TRBV7-9	.	TRBD1	14	TRBJ2-2	CASSSGQGARELFF	TGTGCCAGCAGCTCCGGACAGGGGGCAAGGGAGCTGTTTTTT
TRBV4-1	.	TRBD2	19	TRBJ2-4	CASSQESLAGEAAKNIQYF	TGCGCCAGCAGCCAAGAGTCACTAGCGGGGGAGGCGGCCAAAAACATTCAGTACTTC
TRBV12-5	.	TRBD2	18	TRBJ2-1	CASGLSSGGARGRDEQFF	TGTGCTAGTGGTTTGTCTAGCGGGGGGGCCCGGGGTCGTGATGAGCAGTTCTTC
TRBV19	.	.	14	TRBJ1-6	CASRMRTAESPLHF	TGTGCCAGTAGGATGAGGACAGCGGAGTCACCCCTCCACTTT
TRBV5-6	.	.	12	TRBJ2-7	CASGRRLSEQYF	TGTGCCAGCGGCAGGAGGTTGAGCGAGCAGTACTTC
TRBV7-2	.	.	13	TRBJ2-2	CASSSTRSGELFF	TGTGCCAGCAGCTCAACTAGATCCGGGGAGCTGTTTTTT
TRBV19	.	.	16	TRBJ2-1	CASSTRARGFYNEQFF	TGTGCCAGTAGTACCCGAGCCAGGGGTTTCTACAATGAGCAGTTCTTC
TRBV28	.	TRBD1	14	TRBJ2-7	CASSGQGLSYEQYF	TGTGCCAGCAGCGGACAGGGCCTTTCCTACGAGCAGTACTTC
TRBV4-1	.	TRBD1	16	TRBJ1-2	CASSPDDRGWKYGYTF	TGCGCCAGCAGCCCAGACGACAGGGGTTGGAAGTATGGCTACACCTTC
TRBV4-3	.	.	15	TRBJ1-1	CASSQDWSVNTEAFF	TGCGCCAGCAGCCAAGATTGGAGCGTGAACACTGAAGCTTTCTTT
TRBV10-3	.	.	12	TRBJ2-3	CAISERGHTQYF	TGTGCCATCAGTGAACGGGGTCATACGCAGTATTTT
TRBV2	.	.	13	TRBJ1-2	CARGGGGESGYTF	TGTGCCAGGGGTGGCGGGGGAGAGTCTGGCTACACCTTC
TRBV18	.	.	14	TRBJ1-1	CASSPLQENTEAFF	TGTGCCAGCTCACCTCTCCAGGAGAACACTGAAGCTTTCTTT
TRBV6-5	.	.	15	TRBJ1-1	CASSYSFQGNTEAFF	TGTGCCAGCAGTTACTCATTCCAGGGGAACACTGAAGCTTTCTTT
TRBV7-2	.	.	15	TRBJ2-5	CASSLVEQGWETQYF	TGTGCCAGCAGCTTAGTAGAACAGGGTTGGGAGACCCAGTACTTC
TRBV7-2	.	.	13	TRBJ1-1	CASSFEGYTEAFF	TGTGCCAGCAGCTTCGAGGGTTACACTGAAGCTTTCTTT
TRBV4-2	.	TRBD1	15	TRBJ1-6	CASSRGQGTGSPLHF	TGTGCCAGCAGCCGGGGACAGGGGACCGGTTCACCCCTCCACTTT
TRBV27	.	TRBD1	15	TRBJ1-5	CATKSGQGGNQPQHF	TGTGCCACTAAATCTGGACAGGGTGGCAATCAGCCCCAGCATTTT
TRBV5-1	few	.	14	TRBJ2-1	CASSPNPTGNEQFF	TGCGCCAGCAGCCCCAATCCTACAGGGAATGAGCAGTTCTTC
TRBV9	once	.	13	TRBJ1-2	CASSVPGSYGYTF	TGTGCCAGCAGCGTCCCGGGAAGCTATGGCTACACCTTC
TRBV6-4	.	.	16	TRBJ2-3	CASSDSSGGAADTQYF	TGTGCCAGCAGTGACTCGAGCGGCGGGGCCGCAGATACGCAGTATTTT
TRBV19	.	TRBD1	13	TRBJ2-7	CASSIGGQGEQYF	TGTGCCAGTAGTATAGGTGGACAGGGCGAGCAGTACTTC
TRBV6-5	few	.	15	TRBJ2-5	CASSYVGVGQETQYF	TGTGCCAGCAGTTACGTCGGGGTTGGCCAAGAGACCCAGTACTTC
TRBV5-1	.	TRBD1	16	TRBJ2-2	CASSLGQGLATGELFF	TGCGCCAGCAGCTTGGGACAGGGGTTGGCCACCGGGGAGCTGTTTTTT
TRBV5-8	once	TRBD1	13	TRBJ2-5	CASSEGQEETQYF	TGTGCCAGCAGCGAGGGACAGGAGGAGACCCAGTACTTC
TRBV7-8	once	.	14	TRBJ1-4	CASSFTGTNEKLFF	TGTGCCAGCAGCTTTACGGGGACTAATGAAAAACTGTTTTTT
TRBV4-1	.	.	13	TRBJ1-1	CASSPEQGPEAFF	TGCGCCAGCAGCCCGGAACAGGGTCCTGAAGCTTTCTTT
TRBV18	.	TRBD1	16	TRBJ1-1	CASRRDRGSRNTEAFF	TGTGCCAGCCGACGGGACAGGGGGTCGCGGAACACTGAAGCTTTCTTT
TRBV6-7	.	.	13	TRBJ1-5	CASSYRSYQPQHF	TGTGCCAGCAGTTACCGCAGTTATCAGCCCCAGCATTTT
TRBV25-1	few	.	12	TRBJ2-7	CASSDLVGEQYF	TGTGCCAGCAGTGACCTAGTAGGCGAGCAGTACTTC
TRBV6-5	.	TRBD2	16	TRBJ2-3	CASSFRLAGGRDTQYF	TGTGCCAGCAGTTTTCGACTAGCGGGGGGGCGAGATACGCAGTATTTT
TRBV15	.	TRBD1	15	TRBJ2-7	CATSRGSGQPYEQYF	TGTGCCACCAGCAGGGGCTCGGGACAGCCCTACGAGCAGTACTTC
TRBV27	few	.	13	TRBJ2-7	CASAWRKYYEQYF	TGTGCCAGCGCTTGGCGGAAGTACTACGAGCAGTACTTC
TRBV18	.	TRBD2	14	TRBJ2-5	CASSQREGIETQYF	TGTGCCAGCTCACAAAGGGAGGGAATAGAGACCCAGTACTTC
TRBV5-6	.	.	15	TRBJ1-1	CASSLSGNLNTEAFF	TGTGCCAGCAGCTTGTCAGGTAATCTGAACACTGAAGCTTTCTTT